Shown below are 18 T cell receptor beta chains from a single sample sequenced in a study of blood T cell repertoires in COVID-19 (dated by TCRdb to the early 2020s). Library method: the immunoSEQ multiplex PCR assay. In TCRdb, the immuneACCESS table is reduced to in-frame sequences with V and J assigned. These tables do not hold every clone; where another copy was compared, an unresolved V gene accounts for under half, and the others remain unexplained. The sample table holds about 360,000 clones, of which about 80% were seen once. The ten largest clones represent under 1.2% of the sample. The sequenced sample was peripheral blood. The receptors derive from a human donor with acute or convalescent COVID-19. The donor label of this sample is uncertain.

The table lists this clone with a count of one. CDR3 bases: TGTGCCAGCAGTCCAGACAGGAAATCTTCGCGCTACACCTTC. Protein product: CASSPDRKSSRYTF. This chain joins TRBV28 and TRBJ1-2; possible D gene TRBD1, 6 bases. CDR1 is MDHEN, CDR2 SYDVKM, per germline. CDR3 length: 14 amino acids. Trimming removed 5 bases from V and 9 bases from J, with 19 bases in between.

This clone was picked up a small number of times. The chain has TRBV11-2 and TRBJ1-6; possibly TRBD1 for D (5 bases). The CDR3 is 18 residues long. Per germline, CDR1 SGHAT and CDR2 FQNNGV. Trimming shortened V by 0 bases and J by 8 bases, and 20 bases separated the two germline ends. The CDR3 nucleotides read TGTGCCAGCAGCTTAGAACCGGGACTGAGGCTCGCGTATTCACCCCTCCACTTT. This encodes CASSLEPGLRLAYSPLHF.

This clone was counted between two and nine times. The chain couples TRBV6-1 to TRBJ2-7; D is perhaps TRBD2 (5 bases). The V and J ends lost 2 bases and 3 bases respectively, with 8 bases between them. Per germline, CDR1 MNHNS and CDR2 SASEGT. CDR3 length: 13 residues. CDR3 amino acids: CASSEYGDYEQYF. Written as DNA, the CDR3 is TGTGCCAGCAGTGAATACGGGGACTACGAGCAGTACTTC.

The chain recombines TRBV6-5 with TRBJ2-7, with D possibly TRBD2 on 6 matching bases. There are 14 residues in the CDR3. The germline gives CDR1 MNHEY, CDR2 SVGAGI. Trimming left V 7 bases short and J 3 bases short, with 16 bases between. The CDR3, as DNA: TGTGCCAGCACTGTGGGGCAGGGAGGCTACGAGCAGTACTTC. It yields the protein CASTVGQGGYEQYF.

The chain couples TRBV2 to TRBJ1-3, with 7 bases fitting TRBD1. The CDR3 covers 16 residues. CDR1 is SNHLY and CDR2 is FYNNEI in the germline V gene. After removal of 6 bases from V and 2 bases from J, the junction contained 10 bases not matched to a gene. Here the CDR3 reads CASSWDSPLTGNTIYF. In nucleotides, the CDR3 is TGTGCCAGCAGCTGGGACAGTCCTTTGACTGGAAACACCATATATTTT.

This chain joins TRBV2 and TRBJ1-5; unclear D gene. Trimming removed 4 bases at V and 0 bases at J, with 13 bases between. The CDR3 contains 16 residues. The germline V gene has CDR1 SNHLY and CDR2 FYNNEI. CDR3 in amino acids: CASSVGRPNSNQPQHF. The CDR3 DNA sequence: TGTGCCAGCAGTGTTGGGCGCCCAAATAGCAATCAGCCCCAGCATTTT.

This clone was seen ten or more times. The chain carries TRBV24-1 and TRBJ2-7; TRBD1 might be the D (5 bases). V was clipped by 2 bases and J by 2 bases, with 12 bases between them. There are 15 residues in the CDR3. Germline-derived CDR1 and CDR2 are KGHDR and SFDVKD. The CDR3 DNA reads as TGTGCCACCAGTGATTCCCGGACAAGGACCTACGAGCAGTACTTC. This sequence encodes CATSDSRTRTYEQYF.

V gene TRBV6-5 combines with J gene TRBJ1-1, with a possible D match to TRBD1 (5 bases). V gave up 2 bases and J gave up 1 base, with 8 bases separating them. This CDR3 is built from 14 residues. The germline V gene encodes CDR1 MNHEY and CDR2 SVGAGI. CDR3 DNA: TGTGCCAGCAGTTACCTGGGGCCGAACACTGAAGCTTTCTTT. Amino acid sequence: CASSYLGPNTEAFF.

The V call is TRBV3-1 (or the pseudogene TRBV3-2), the J call TRBJ2-1, with 10 bases that match TRBD2. This CDR3 contains 17 residues. V lost 0 bases to trimming and J lost 5 bases; unmatched junction nucleotides: 7. Germline assignment: CDR1 LGHDT and CDR2 YNNKEL (reference sequence). The CDR3 spells CASSQDLMSGRDNEQFF. In nucleotides, the CDR3 is TGTGCCAGCAGCCAAGATCTCATGAGCGGGAGGGACAATGAGCAGTTCTTC.

The chain recombines TRBV19 with TRBJ2-1, with a weak D call TRBD1 (5 bases). Trimming removed 3 bases at V and 8 bases at J, with 20 bases between. Germline V CDR1 and CDR2: LNHDA, SQIVND (reference sequence). The CDR3 has 16 amino acids. Written as DNA, the CDR3 is TGTGCCAGTAGTATTCCCGACAGAACCCAGATCTATGAGCAGTTCTTC. Translated, it gives CASSIPDRTQIYEQFF.

V and J are TRBV11-1 and TRBJ2-3; D not resolved. The CDR3 has 12 residues. Germline values: CDR1 SGHAT, CDR2 FQDESV (reference sequence). V was clipped by 4 bases and J by 6 bases, with 8 bases between them. CDR3 in amino acids: CASSSHTDTQYF. The CDR3 nucleotides read TGTGCCAGCAGCTCCCACACGGATACGCAGTATTTT.

Written as DNA, the CDR3 is TGTGCCAGCAGTTTTGGGGGACTCCGCCAGGTCTACGAGCAGTACTTC. This gives the protein CASSFGGLRQVYEQYF. The chain is built from TRBV28 and TRBJ2-7; TRBD2 might be the D (6 bases). Per germline, CDR1 MDHEN and CDR2 SYDVKM. The V end was cut by 3 bases, the J end by 3 bases, with 18 bases between. The CDR3 contains 16 residues.

The CDR3: CASSLSGVAGLGNTEAFF. As DNA, the CDR3 is TGCGCCAGCAGCTTGAGTGGGGTAGCGGGGCTAGGGAACACTGAAGCTTTCTTT. The J gene is TRBJ1-1, the V gene TRBV5-1; D might be TRBD1 (5 bases). The CDR3 runs 18 residues. V was shortened by 1 base and J by 1 base, with 20 bases between the two germline ends. Germline loops: CDR1 SGHRS, CDR2 YFSETQ.

This clone was seen just once. The V and J genes are TRBV10-3 and TRBJ2-7, with 7 bases identical to TRBD2. CDR3 length equals 16 residues. The germline CDR1 and CDR2 sequences are ENHRY and SYGVKD. V was pared by 3 bases and J by 0 bases, with 8 bases of the junction left unmatched. This CDR3 reads CAISDIAGVSSYEQYF. Here the CDR3 DNA reads TGTGCCATCAGTGATATCGCGGGAGTTAGCTCCTACGAGCAGTACTTC.

The chain joins TRBV7-2 to TRBJ1-1, with D possibly being TRBD1 (6 bases). This CDR3 region has 14 residues. V lost 5 bases to trimming and J lost 2 bases, with 12 bases between them. Germline lookup yields CDR1 SGHTA and CDR2 FQGNSA. The CDR3 nucleotides read TGTGCCAGCAGCAACCCAGGGGCCAACACTGAAGCTTTCTTT. This encodes CASSNPGANTEAFF.

The chain has TRBV9 and TRBJ1-3, with a weak D call TRBD1 (5 bases). The germline V gene has CDR1 SGDLS and CDR2 YYNGEE. This CDR3 has 14 amino acids. The V end lost 5 bases, the J end lost 0 bases, and 9 bases lay between the germline ends. CDR3 coding DNA: TGTGCCAGCAGTACAGGAAACTCTGGAAACACCATATATTTT. Its protein is CASSTGNSGNTIYF.

The gene calls are TRBV9 and TRBJ2-1, with D possibly TRBD2 on 6 matching bases. Germline CDR1 and CDR2: SGDLS and YYNGEE. This CDR3 spans 15 amino acids. V was trimmed by 2 bases and J by 6 bases, leaving 15 bases between them. CDR3 loop: CASSVAGLQANEQFF. The CDR3, as DNA: TGTGCCAGCAGCGTTGCGGGACTCCAAGCCAATGAGCAGTTCTTC. Drawing the rest from reference TRBV9 and TRBJ2-1, the complete variable domain is DSGVTQTPKHLITATGQRVTLRCSPRSGDLSVYWYQQSLDQGLQFLIQYYNGEERAKGNILERFSAQQFPDLHSELNLSSLELGDSALYFCASSVAGLQANEQFFGPGTRLTVL.

This chain connects TRBV30 to TRBJ2-5; possible D gene TRBD1, 7 bases. V was clipped by 1 base and J by 4 bases, with 16 bases between them. From germline, CDR1 is GTSNPN and CDR2 SVGIG (reference sequence). This CDR3 contains 15 residues. The CDR3 bases are TGTGCCTGGAGTGCAGGGGGAGGAAGTCGAGAGACCCAGTACTTC. Residues: CAWSAGGGSRETQYF.